A single T cell receptor beta chain is shown here with its context. Its antigen remains undetermined. Library generation was performed with the immunoSEQ multiplex PCR assay. The multiplex PCR relied on a mix of 60 forward primers for TCR Vbeta segments and 13 reverse primers for TCR Jbeta segments. A multiplex PCR assay on genomic DNA amplified the CDR3 region of rearranged TCR beta genes. On the Illumina HiSeq System, the amplified TCR beta libraries were sequenced as 87-base-pair reads. The study's processing was this. A later analysis counted about 80 million unique TCR beta chains across the 600 to 850 repertoires, and roughly 9.9 million of these chains were shared by at least two donors. To remove PCR and sequencing errors, raw reads were error-corrected and collapsed into unique sequences using a nearest-neighbor algorithm that merged closely related sequences. CDR3 sequences were aligned to IMGT reference sequences to assign V, D and J gene segments. For a sequence to be retained, a match of at least six nucleotides to both a V gene segment and a J gene segment was required. A rearrangement counted as productive if the CDR3 had no stop codons and remained in frame with V and J, and every other rearrangement counted as non-productive. CDR3 was defined by IMGT convention, running from the second conserved V-encoded cysteine to the conserved J-encoded phenylalanine. The earlier analysis of around 640 of the donors excluded sequences that lacked an unambiguous match to a single V gene segment. An earlier analysis of 500 to 600 of the donors classified V segments as functional when productive rearrangements were above 56.7% and as segregating when the standard deviation between donors was above 5%. A statistical classification framework was built for diagnosing cytomegalovirus status from the catalog of TCR beta chain sequences. In a later analysis, V and J genes were assigned by comparing TCR nucleotide sequences against IMGT/GENE-DB human TR gene sequences. In a later analysis, CDR3 sequences and most-parsimonious VDJ recombination scenarios were assigned using the TCRdist pipeline. In a later analysis, every TCR beta chain was defined by the combination of its CDR3 amino acid sequence and its V-gene family, and reads without a unique V-gene family were dropped. As a way to deal with suspected cross-contamination and a sequencing artifact, a later analysis dropped 592 nucleotide sequences that were highly shared and had low generation probability. A later analysis calculated a clonal expansion index for each public chain from normalized within-repertoire ranks of inferred template counts. A later analysis computed generation probabilities with a VDJ recombination model fitted to out-of-frame rearrangements, and checked the results against IGoR. In a later analysis, hypergeometric tests were used to score TCR-TCR, TCR-HLA and TCR-CMV co-occurrence, with a repertoire-size bias correction applied to TCR pairs. A later analysis estimated false discovery rates by permuting HLA or CMV assignments 20 times. In a later analysis, co-occurring TCRs were grouped using DBSCAN, and TCRdist sequence similarity was added for clustering within HLA-allele-positive subsets. Repertoires with fewer than 30,000 or more than 120,000 public chains, plus five repertoires with anomalous nucleotide sharing, were excluded from co-occurrence clustering. TCRdb took over this immuneACCESS table, retaining in-frame rearrangements with V and J assigned. Such tables are incomplete; in checked studies, under half of the missing clones stem from an unresolved V gene, and the remainder is unexplained. V and J calls and clone size come straight from that table; D and trimming were deduced from the DNA. The sample's records list 110,000 to 150,000 clones. The top ten hold 2% to 3% of the sample.

The data were taken from a study of cytomegalovirus exposure and HLA in healthy donors listed by TCRdb under 2017. The study in broad terms: An earlier analysis of approximately 550 of the donors reported approximately 290 Gb of sequence data and 100 million to 140 million unique TCR beta sequences from about 179 million T cells. An early release covering about 600 HLA-typed donors comprised about 320 gigabases of sequencing data and some 79 million unique TCR sequences. Among the roughly 410 genotyped donors, approximately 77% belonged to the genetic ancestry cluster associated with self-reported Caucasian donors. The aim of the study was to test whether cataloging public T cell receptors could identify signatures of past pathogen exposure. Using immunosequencing, the study profiled T cell repertoires from about 650 subjects and related those repertoires to cytomegalovirus serostatus. Along with the roughly 670-subject first cohort, a separate validation cohort of 120 different subjects was used. To predict cytomegalovirus infection status, the study combined high-throughput TCR immunosequencing, statistical association of individual TCRs with disease status, and machine learning. A later analysis re-examined previously published TCR beta repertoires from more than 550 donors and added high-resolution HLA genotyping to investigate patterns of TCR occurrence. The later analysis used no new phenotypic data to find candidate immune exposures, relying instead on TCR beta sequences and their occurrence across donors. In an earlier analysis of 587 of the donors, high-throughput TCR beta sequencing was used to judge whether each TCR beta V gene segment behaved as functional or pseudogenic. Donor age, sex, ethnicity and CMV serostatus were compiled alongside the repertoire data. A later genetic analysis used genome-wide SNP genotypes for about 65% of the 666 donors, treating that subset as a discovery cohort. Every repertoire in the discovery cohort had been generated on one and the same sequencing platform. Both class I and class II loci were covered by HLA typing, at four-digit resolution. Typing coverage differed by locus: A, B, C, DRB1 and DQB1 were typed in roughly 620-640 donors, DQA1 in around 500, DPA1 in around 600, and DPB1 in roughly 470. Several DR-DQ haplotypes were handled as single units for association and clustering because linkage in the cohort was strong. Among a few hundred genotyped donors of the cohort, an average of 235,054 unique TCR beta nucleotide sequences were sequenced per donor, roughly 20% of them non-productive.

In total, 600 or so healthy bone marrow donors made up the cohort. Cohort members were all nominally healthy when sampled, although unrecorded immune exposures were likely present. The donor was CMV seronegative and was included in the group of about 350 seronegative cohort members. A peripheral blood sample was provided by each donor, and peripheral blood mononuclear cells were used for TCR beta sequencing. Genomic DNA extraction from the blood cell samples was performed with the Qiagen DNeasy Blood Extraction Kit. The research as a whole found: When HLA alleles, especially DR and DQ, strongly co-occurred, TCR associations were difficult to assign to individual alleles. Because counts were too low, some 17 rarely observed V segments, including chromosome 9 orphons, were left out of the earlier analysis of 587 of the donors. Presence/absence analyses assumed roughly uniform sequencing depth across donors, an assumption that may not hold. According to a later analysis, TCR association rates differed among HLA loci, with DRB1 alleles showing the most associated TCRs and HLA-C alleles showing the fewest. Only TCR beta chains were sequenced in this cohort, and the absence of alpha or paired-chain data limited detectable features. The sequencing pipeline was judged likely to have produced a cluster of highly shared sequence variants as a technical artifact. The classifier was reported to diagnose cytomegalovirus status with high specificity and sensitivity in both the original cohort and the validation cohort. A later analysis associated some 17,000 TCR beta sequences with specific HLA alleles at a false discovery rate of 0.05. While some public TCRs were present in many individuals, most TCR sequences turned up only very rarely across donors. A further reported finding was that TCR beta sequences accurately predicted the HLA-A and HLA-B alleles for most subjects in the first cohort. A later analysis found that most CMV-associated TCR beta chains appeared HLA-restricted, with HLA associations seemingly driven largely by CMV exposure. A later genetic analysis reported fewer N-insertions in productive TCRs among donors in an Asian-associated ancestry cluster than the approximately 670-donor mean. Because HLA typing was unavailable for some donors at each locus, only the typed subset was used in association tests. According to a later analysis, parvovirus B19, influenza, CMV and Epstein-Barr virus appeared linked to several top co-occurrence clusters. According to the authors, the approach could potentially be generalized to other disease states and immunological phenotypes. An association between a missense DCLRE1C variant and V-gene and J-gene trimming of TCR beta chains was found in a later genetic analysis and replicated in an independent cohort. In an earlier analysis of about 550 of the donors, most TCR beta V segments were observed in productive rearrangements about 87% or about 30% of the time, broadly matching IMGT annotations. In a later analysis, HLA-associated TCR beta chains were found to be more clonally expanded and to have lower generation probabilities than equally common non-associated chains. The study listed 150 to 200 TCR beta chains as associated with cytomegalovirus. Linkage disequilibrium might explain the correlated functional status among segregating V segments, but an unknown experimental factor could not be excluded. In vitro tests confirmed that three of the cytomegalovirus-associated TCR beta chains recognize cytomegalovirus antigens. CMV serostatus was the only immune exposure information available for the cohort.

The sequenced material came from PBMCs. This clonotype was sampled from a man aged 40-49 years in good health and CMV-seronegative.

The nucleotide sequence is TGTGCCAGTAGTCTCCGTGGGACTAGCGGGGGCGATGAGCAGTTCTTC. It specifies CASSLRGTSGGDEQFF. The rearranged chain carries TRBV19 and TRBJ2-1; 14 central bases correspond to TRBD2. Trimming removed 5 bases from V and 8 bases from J; the gene matches leave 8 bases unexplained. The CDR3 spans 16 residues, from the cysteine through the phenylalanine. The kept DNA is CDR3 alone, 48 bases in frame from the first base. The CDR1 and CDR2 encoded by the germline V gene (reference sequence) are LNHDA and SQIVND.